Below are 26 T cell receptor beta chains sequenced from a single sample in a study of shared clonotypes between healthy human individuals. The data were produced by immunoSEQ multiplex PCR, yet TCRdb's version contains in-frame clones alone and is incomplete. Seen here are under 600,000 clones, 90% to 97% observed once, and the top ten hold 0.055% to 0.075%. Sequencing was done on a sample of naive CD4+ T cells sorted from blood. Subset defined: CD45RA+ positively selected. The receptors were gathered from a young woman in good health.

This clone was seen a single time. The genes are TRBV11-2 and TRBJ2-7, with TRBD1 as a possible D gene (6 bases). This CDR3 contains 15 residues. Trimming left V 5 bases short and J 5 bases short, with 19 bases between. Germline CDR1 is SGHAT and CDR2 is FQNNGV. CDR3 DNA: TGTGCCAGCAGCCCAACAGGGTTAATCGACAACGAGCAGTACTTC. Translated: CASSPTGLIDNEQYF.

Points on this clone: Other DNA sequences in the same sample also yield this CDR3. The V call is TRBV18, the J call TRBJ1-1, with D possibly being TRBD1 (6 bases). CDR1 KGHSH and CDR2 LQKENI come from the germline V gene. Trimming shortened V by 6 bases and J by 3 bases, and 11 bases separated the two germline ends. The CDR3 is made up of 13 amino acids. The CDR3 bases are TGTGCCAGCTCGCTTCAGGGGTACACTGAAGCTTTCTTT. Protein: CASSLQGYTEAFF.

This chain joins TRBV28 and TRBJ2-7; unclear D gene. The ends were cut back, 7 bases at V and 0 bases at J, with 16 bases in the middle. CDR1 MDHEN and CDR2 SYDVKM come from the germline V gene. The CDR3 contains 15 residues. The CDR3 here is CASTPDAASSYEQYF. CDR3 nucleotide sequence: TGTGCCAGCACCCCGGATGCGGCCTCCTCCTACGAGCAGTACTTC.

The chain uses TRBV6-5 and TRBJ2-7; no clear D. Germline V gives CDR1 MNHEY, CDR2 SVGAGI. The CDR3 has 14 residues. V was cut by 0 bases and J by 2 bases, with 8 bases left in between. CDR3 protein: CASSYSRQTYEQYF. The DNA for the CDR3 is TGTGCCAGCAGTTACTCGAGGCAGACCTACGAGCAGTACTTC.

CDR3: CSARRNYGYTF. CDR3 sequence (DNA): TGCAGTGCTAGGAGAAACTATGGCTACACCTTC. V usage is TRBV20-1 and J usage is TRBJ1-2, with D unresolved. V was pared by 3 bases and J by 2 bases, with 4 bases between. CDR3 length: 11 amino acids. Germline loops: CDR1 DFQATT, CDR2 SNEGSKA (reference sequence).

The chain recombines TRBV19 with TRBJ2-2; tentatively, D is TRBD2 (6 bases). Trimming removed 4 bases from V and 0 bases from J, with 9 bases in between. The germline CDR1 and CDR2 sequences are LNHDA and SQIVND (reference sequence). The CDR3 totals 15 residues. CDR3 in DNA: TGTGCCAGTAGTAGGGACTTAGCGAACACCGGGGAGCTGTTTTTT. Amino acid sequence: CASSRDLANTGELFF.

This clone appeared once. The J gene is TRBJ2-7, the V gene TRBV7-9; maybe TRBD1 (6 bases). Germline lookup yields CDR1 SEHNR and CDR2 FQNEAQ (reference sequence). The V end was cut by 4 bases, the J end by 0 bases, with 16 bases between. CDR3 length: 16 amino acids. In nucleotides, the CDR3 is TGTGCCAGCAGCTATTTAGCCGGACAGTCCTCCTACGAGCAGTACTTC. Translated, it gives CASSYLAGQSSYEQYF.

The rearrangement joins TRBV15 to TRBJ2-1; D call uncertain. This CDR3 is built from 15 residues. Germline V lookup: CDR1 LNHNV, CDR2 YYDKDF (reference sequence). The germline V and J ends were trimmed by 1 base and 5 bases, with 12 bases remaining between them. CDR3 region: CATSRGKSDNNEQFF. The CDR3 DNA sequence: TGTGCCACCAGCAGAGGGAAGTCAGATAACAATGAGCAGTTCTTC.

The chain employs TRBV5-1 and TRBJ2-3; D is unresolved. V dropped 4 bases and J dropped 0 bases, with 12 bases sitting between them. CDR1 and CDR2 (germline): SGHRS, YFSETQ. The CDR3 extends over 15 amino acids. DNA for the CDR3: TGCGCCAGCAGCCAGGACGGAAAAAGCACAGATACGCAGTATTTT. This gives the protein CASSQDGKSTDTQYF.

The rearrangement uses TRBV7-3 and TRBJ2-1, with D possibly being TRBD2 (6 bases). The germline gives CDR1 SGHTA, CDR2 FQGTGA. This CDR3 contains 14 residues. V was trimmed by 5 bases and J by 10 bases, leaving 18 bases between them. CDR3 sequence (DNA): TGTGCCAGCAGCCCCCGGACGGGACTCGGGGAGCAGTTCTTC. Encoded protein: CASSPRTGLGEQFF.

The chain couples TRBV6-5 to TRBJ1-1; 9 bases are shared with TRBD1. Germline V lookup: CDR1 MNHEY, CDR2 SVGAGI. The CDR3 is made up of 14 amino acids. Trimming cost V 2 bases and J 8 bases; bases outside gene matches: 6. The CDR3 here is CASSYRDRVTEAFF. DNA for the CDR3: TGTGCCAGCAGTTACCGGGACAGGGTAACCGAAGCTTTCTTT.

This chain joins TRBV7-2 and TRBJ2-7, with TRBD1 identical over 7 bases. This CDR3 contains 15 residues. Germline V gives CDR1 SGHTA, CDR2 FQGNSA. V lost 5 bases to trimming and J lost 6 bases; unmatched junction nucleotides: 13. The CDR3 nucleotides read TGTGCCAGCAGCATTACCGGGACAGAGCCCCGCGAGCAGTACTTC. It translates to CASSITGTEPREQYF.

CDR3 protein: CASTGSRDTEAFF. The CDR3 nucleotides are TGTGCCAGCACCGGCTCCCGGGACACTGAAGCTTTCTTT. The chain uses TRBV2 and TRBJ1-1; D not resolved. Trimming took 7 bases from V and 3 from J, leaving 12 bases between them. The length of the CDR3 is 13 residues. Germline V gene lookup returns CDR1 SNHLY and CDR2 FYNNEI.

The V gene is TRBV10-2, the J gene TRBJ2-7; 7 nucleotides align to TRBD1. The CDR3 totals 13 residues. V lost 4 bases, J lost 3 bases, and 3 bases stayed unmatched. The V gene's germline CDR1 is WSHSY and CDR2 SAAADI. Here the CDR3 DNA reads TGCGCCAGCAGTGCGGACAGGAACTACGAGCAGTACTTC. Translating gives CASSADRNYEQYF.

This sequence joins TRBV6-5 and TRBJ2-2, with D tentatively TRBD1 (5 bases). CDR3 size: 14 residues. The ends were cut back, 6 bases at V and 2 bases at J, with 10 bases in the middle. Per the germline V gene, CDR1 is MNHEY and CDR2 is SVGAGI. The CDR3 here is CASRSTANTGELFF. The CDR3 region has the DNA TGTGCCAGCAGGTCGACAGCTAACACCGGGGAGCTGTTTTTT.

Concerning this clone itself: Distinct nucleotide sequences in the sample also encode this CDR3. CDR3 in amino acids: CASSEDPSTDTQYF. CDR3 nucleotide sequence: TGTGCCAGTAGTGAGGACCCTAGCACAGATACGCAGTATTTT. The chain joins TRBV19 to TRBJ2-3; D gene uncertain. V shed 5 bases and J shed 0 bases, with 9 bases lying between them. The CDR3 is made up of 14 amino acids. Per germline, CDR1 LNHDA and CDR2 SQIVND (reference sequence).

The chain recombines TRBV28 with TRBJ1-6; maybe TRBD1 (5 bases). The CDR3 has 19 residues. V was cut by 2 bases and J by 7 bases, with 24 bases left in between. Germline V gene lookup returns CDR1 MDHEN and CDR2 SYDVKM. CDR3 amino acids: CASSLRNTRRTRRNSPLHF. The CDR3 nucleotides read TGTGCCAGCAGTTTACGGAACACTCGTAGGACAAGGCGGAATTCACCCCTCCACTTT.

The chain is built from TRBV5-4 and TRBJ1-3; 7 bases are a match to TRBD1. CDR3 size: 14 residues. With V trimmed by 1 base and J by 4 bases, 2 bases remained unmatched. CDR1 and CDR2 (germline): SGHNT, YYREEE (reference sequence). The CDR3 spells CASSLKGQGNTIYF. In DNA, the CDR3 is TGTGCCAGCAGCTTGAAGGGACAGGGAAACACCATATATTTT.

The chain carries TRBV2 and TRBJ1-4; D is unclear. Between the trimmed V and J ends, which lost 3 bases and 6 bases, there was a span of 2 bases. Germline loops: CDR1 SNHLY, CDR2 FYNNEI. The CDR3 totals 11 residues. CDR3 in DNA: TGTGCCAGCAGTGAGCATGAAAAACTGTTTTTT. Residues: CASSEHEKLFF.

The V gene is TRBV28, the J gene TRBJ1-2, with 8 bases lining up with TRBD1. The CDR3 has 15 residues. Germline trimming cut 5 bases from V and 3 bases from J; bases unmatched to any gene: 8. Germline V gene sequence: CDR1 MDHEN, CDR2 SYDVKM. The CDR3 DNA reads as TGTGCCAGCAGTGAGGGACAGGCCGTTCACTATGGCTACACCTTC. Protein sequence: CASSEGQAVHYGYTF.

The rearrangement links TRBV5-1 to TRBJ2-1; maybe TRBD1 (7 bases). CDR1 SGHRS and CDR2 YFSETQ come from the germline V gene. The CDR3 totals 15 residues. Between the trimmed V and J ends, which lost 2 bases and 5 bases, there was a span of 14 bases. CDR3 protein: CASSLGGRGDNEQFF. The CDR3 coding sequence is TGCGCCAGCAGCTTAGGAGGCAGGGGGGACAATGAGCAGTTCTTC.

J is TRBJ2-5 and V is TRBV4-1; D uncertain. The CDR3 has 15 amino acids. Trimming took off 3 bases at V and 5 bases at J, with 16 bases between the two ends. CDR1 is MGHRA and CDR2 is YSYEKL in the germline V gene. Here the CDR3 reads CASSHMNAIGETQYF. CDR3 DNA sequence: TGCGCCAGCAGCCACATGAACGCTATCGGTGAGACCCAGTACTTC.

The CDR3: CASSLVGENDEQYF. As DNA, the CDR3 is TGTGCCAGCAGTTTGGTGGGAGAGAACGACGAGCAGTACTTC. The rearrangement joins TRBV28 to TRBJ2-7; possible D gene TRBD2, 5 bases. Trimming removed 3 bases at V and 5 bases at J, with 14 bases between. The germline gives CDR1 MDHEN, CDR2 SYDVKM. The CDR3 contains 14 residues. The full variable domain, its missing parts supplied by reference TRBV28 and TRBJ2-7, is DVKVTQSSRYLVKRTGEKVFLECVQDMDHENMFWYRQDPGLGLRLIYFSYDVKMKEKGDIPEGYSVSREKKERFSLILESASTNQTSMYLCASSLVGENDEQYFGPGTRLTVT.

CDR3 nucleotides: TGTGCCAGCAGGAGGACTAGCGGGGGGTCCTACGAGCAGTACTTC. Amino acids: CASRRTSGGSYEQYF. This rearrangement joins TRBV7-1 to TRBJ2-7; 14 bases fit TRBD2. TRBV7-1 is designated an ORF whose function remains uncertain. This CDR3 spans 15 amino acids. Losses at the gene ends were 6 bases for V and 1 base for J; bases not matched to a gene: 2.

This chain uses TRBV29-1 with TRBJ2-2; a weak D match, TRBD1 (5 bases). Per germline, CDR1 SQVTM and CDR2 ANQGSEA. This CDR3 region has 13 residues. V lost 0 bases, J lost 7 bases, and 9 bases lay in between. In DNA form, the CDR3 reads TGCAGCGTTGAAGACAGGGTCGGCGGGGAGCTGTTTTTT. Protein product: CSVEDRVGGELFF.

CDR3 amino acids: CASSPRGLQNTEAFF. The CDR3 region has the DNA TGTGCCAGCTCACCACGGGGGTTACAGAACACTGAAGCTTTCTTT. This chain uses TRBV18 with TRBJ1-1; D might be TRBD1 (5 bases). The CDR3 runs 15 residues. Germline V gene data show CDR1 as KGHSH and CDR2 as LQKENI. Between the trimmed V and J ends, which lost 1 base and 1 base, there was a span of 10 bases.